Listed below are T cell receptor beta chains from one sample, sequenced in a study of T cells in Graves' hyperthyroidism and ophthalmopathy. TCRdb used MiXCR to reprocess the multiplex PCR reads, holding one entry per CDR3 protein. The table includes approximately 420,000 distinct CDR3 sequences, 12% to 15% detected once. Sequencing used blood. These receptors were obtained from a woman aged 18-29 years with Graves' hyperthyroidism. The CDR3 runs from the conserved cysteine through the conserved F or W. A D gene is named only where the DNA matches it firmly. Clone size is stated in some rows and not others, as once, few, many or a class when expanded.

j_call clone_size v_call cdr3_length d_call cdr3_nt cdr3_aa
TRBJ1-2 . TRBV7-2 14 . TGTGCCAGCAGCCCGGAACGTTCTGCGGTGGGCTACACCTTC CASSPERSAVGYTF
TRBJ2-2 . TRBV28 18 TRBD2 TGTGCCAGCAGTTGGGATGCTAGCGGGAGGGCCGACACCGGGGAGCTGTTTTTT CASSWDASGRADTGELFF
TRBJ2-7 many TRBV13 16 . TGTGCCAGCAGCTTAGGAGGCGTGCCCCCATCCTACGAGCAGTACTTC CASSLGGVPPSYEQYF
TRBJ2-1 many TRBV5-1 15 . TGCGCCAGCAGCTTCTCGGTGGGGGCCAGGAATGAGCAGTTCTTC CASSFSVGARNEQFF
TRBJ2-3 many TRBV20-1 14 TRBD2 TGCAGTGCCGTGGGACTAGCGGGCACAGATACGCAGTATTTT CSAVGLAGTDTQYF
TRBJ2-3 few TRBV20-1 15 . TGCAGTGCTACCGATCCGGGATCCTCCACAGATACGCAGTATTTT CSATDPGSSTDTQYF
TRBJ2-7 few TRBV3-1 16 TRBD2 TGTGCCAGCAGCCAAGGGACTAGCGGGAGGATGAGCGAGCAGTACTTC CASSQGTSGRMSEQYF
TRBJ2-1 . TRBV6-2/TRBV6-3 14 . TGTGCCAGCAGTGCCCTGGCCGGGGGTGGTGAGCAGTTCTTC CASSALAGGGEQFF
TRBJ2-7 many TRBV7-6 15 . TGTGCCAGCAGCCCTAGACCCGGGACTCCCTACGAGCAGTACTTC CASSPRPGTPYEQYF
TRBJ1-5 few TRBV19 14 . TGTGCCAGCAAAACTCAGGGCAGCAATCAGCCCCAGCATTTT CASKTQGSNQPQHF
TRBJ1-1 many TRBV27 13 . TGTGCCAGCAGTATCGGAGCAAACACTGAAGCTTTCTTT CASSIGANTEAFF
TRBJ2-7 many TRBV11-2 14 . TGTGCCAGCAGCTTAGTCACTTCTACCTACGAGCAGTACTTC CASSLVTSTYEQYF
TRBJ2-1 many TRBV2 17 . TGTGCCAGCAGTGATTTTTCGAAGCGGACTCAATACAATGAGCAGTTCTTC CASSDFSKRTQYNEQFF
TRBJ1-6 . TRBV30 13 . TGTGCCTGGAGTTCCCTTTTTTTTTCACCCCTCCACTTT CAWSSLFFSPLHF
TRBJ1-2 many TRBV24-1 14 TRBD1 TGTGCCACTTCTTCACAGGGGGCGGACTATGGCTACACCTTC CATSSQGADYGYTF
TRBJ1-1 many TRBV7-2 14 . TGTGCCAGCAGCTTAGTTCCACTGAACACTGAAGCTTTCTTT CASSLVPLNTEAFF
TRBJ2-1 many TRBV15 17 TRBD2 TGTGCCACCAGCAGAGATCGCGTTAGCGGGGACTCGGGTGAGCAGTTCTTC CATSRDRVSGDSGEQFF
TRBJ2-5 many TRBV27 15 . TGTGCCAGCAGTCCAATTGGCGGGGTGCAAGAGACCCAGTACTTC CASSPIGGVQETQYF
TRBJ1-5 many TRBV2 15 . TGTGCCAGTTCGGCCGCGGGACAAGGAAATCAGCCCCAGCATTTT CASSAAGQGNQPQHF
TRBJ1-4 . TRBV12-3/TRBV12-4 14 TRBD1 TGTGCCAGCAGTACAGGGGGCGGAGGGGAAAAACTGTTTTTT CASSTGGGGEKLFF
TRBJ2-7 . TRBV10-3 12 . TGTGCCATCTCGGGCGGCTCCTACGAGCAGTACTTC CAISGGSYEQYF
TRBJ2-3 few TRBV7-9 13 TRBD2 TGTGCCAGCAGCTTAGGCGGGAGAAACACGCAGTATTTT CASSLGGRNTQYF
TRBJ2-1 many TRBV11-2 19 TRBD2 TGTGCCAGCAGCCCATTGCTGGGACTAGCGGGAGATAACTACAATGAGCAGTTCTTC CASSPLLGLAGDNYNEQFF
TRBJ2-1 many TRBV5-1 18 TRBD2 TGCGCCAGCAGCTCGGGGGGGCGGGAGGTCTTCTCCTACAATGAGCAGTTCTTC CASSSGGREVFSYNEQFF